This entry lists 30 T cell receptor beta chains sequenced from one sample in a study of technical replicates of blood from a few donors. Repertoires were generated with immunoSEQ multiplex PCR, while TCRdb's copy carries only in-frame clones and drops some. The sample holds about 93,000 clones, approximately 95% seen once. Sample: T cells isolated from PBMCs. Receptors originate from a human donor in good health.

This clone has just one count. The rearrangement links TRBV29-1 to TRBJ2-7, with TRBD2 as a possible D gene (5 bases). The V end was cut by 6 bases, the J end by 2 bases, with 11 bases between. Germline V CDR1 and CDR2: SQVTM, ANQGSEA. The CDR3 is 12 residues long. CDR3 coding DNA: TGCAGCGTGGCAGGACTGACCTACGAGCAGTACTTC. Encoded protein: CSVAGLTYEQYF.

This clone was observed once. The chain carries TRBV19 and TRBJ2-7; D perhaps matches TRBD1 (5 bases). V lost 2 bases, J lost 2 bases, and 7 bases lay in between. The CDR3 spans 13 residues. Germline CDR1 is LNHDA and CDR2 is SQIVND (reference sequence). The CDR3 reads CASSITTAYEQYF. CDR3 nucleotide sequence: TGTGCCAGTAGTATAACGACAGCCTACGAGCAGTACTTC.

The rearrangement joins TRBV7-8 to TRBJ2-1, with 8 bases lining up with TRBD1. Germline V gives CDR1 SGHVS, CDR2 FQNEAQ. This CDR3 has 16 amino acids. J lost 6 bases, V lost 2 bases, and 9 bases had no gene match. As DNA, the CDR3 is TGTGCCAGCAGCTTATTCGGCAGGGGGCGGTTCAATGAGCAGTTCTTC. Its translation is CASSLFGRGRFNEQFF.

The gene calls are TRBV2 and TRBJ2-7, with no clear D. Trimming took 4 bases from V and 4 from J, leaving 11 bases between them. Germline CDR1 is SNHLY and CDR2 is FYNNEI. CDR3 length equals 13 residues. The CDR3 sequence is CASSAVARYEQYF. The DNA for the CDR3 is TGTGCCAGCAGTGCAGTCGCGAGGTACGAGCAGTACTTC. The entire variable domain, with the rest obtained from reference TRBV2 and TRBJ2-7, is as follows: EPEVTQTPSHQVTQMGQEVILRCVPISNHLYFYWYRQILGQKVEFLVSFYNNEISEKSEIFDDQFSVERPDGSNFTLKIRSTKLEDSAMYFCASSAVARYEQYFGPGTRLTVT.

The chain combines TRBV6-5 with TRBJ2-2; weak D call: TRBD1 (6 bases). The CDR3 has 15 residues. V was pared by 6 bases and J by 1 base, with 12 bases between. Looked up from germline, CDR1 is MNHEY and CDR2 is SVGAGI. Here the CDR3 DNA reads TGTGCCAGCAGCCTCCCGGGACAGAACACCGGGGAGCTGTTTTTT. Encoded protein: CASSLPGQNTGELFF.

V usage is TRBV27 and J usage is TRBJ1-1; the D gene is possibly TRBD1 (6 bases). CDR3 length: 13 amino acids. The germline V and J ends were trimmed by 4 bases and 6 bases, with 12 bases remaining between them. CDR1 and CDR2 (germline): MNHEY, SMNVEV (reference sequence). CDR3 in DNA: TGTGCCAGCAGTTCCACAGGGTCGGCTGAAGCTTTCTTT. Its translation is CASSSTGSAEAFF.

The rearrangement links TRBV27 to TRBJ2-7; 9 bases align to TRBD2. The CDR3 has 16 amino acids. Germline-derived CDR1 and CDR2 are MNHEY and SMNVEV (reference sequence). With 2 bases clipped from V and 3 bases from J, the junction kept 8 bases outside the gene matches. For the CDR3, the DNA is TGTGCCAGCAGTTTAACCGGGACTAGCCTCTACTACGAGCAGTACTTC. Translated, it gives CASSLTGTSLYYEQYF.

The V call is TRBV5-6, the J call TRBJ2-2; 8 bases are shared with TRBD2. CDR1 is SGHDT, CDR2 YYEEEE, per germline. CDR3 length: 16 amino acids. With 0 bases clipped from V and 7 bases from J, the junction kept 8 bases outside the gene matches. The CDR3, as DNA: TGTGCCAGCAGCTTGGAAGTAGCGGGAAGGATCGGGGAGCTGTTTTTT. Encoded protein: CASSLEVAGRIGELFF.

The J gene is TRBJ2-2, the V gene TRBV15, with D possibly TRBD1 on 6 matching bases. V dropped 0 bases and J dropped 0 bases, with 8 bases sitting between them. This CDR3 region has 16 residues. CDR1 and CDR2 (germline): LNHNV, YYDKDF (reference sequence). CDR3 nucleotides: TGTGCCACCAGCAGAGAGGGGGCACCGAACACCGGGGAGCTGTTTTTT. Translation gives CATSREGAPNTGELFF. The entire variable domain, with the rest obtained from reference TRBV15 and TRBJ2-2, is as follows: DAMVIQNPRYQVTQFGKPVTLSCSQTLNHNVMYWYQQKSSQAPKLLFHYYDKDFNNEADTPDNFQSRRPNTSFCFLDIRSPGLGDTAMYLCATSREGAPNTGELFFGEGSRLTVL.

Comments on this clone: Other DNA sequences in the same sample also yield this CDR3. V gene TRBV28 combines with J gene TRBJ2-7; D ambiguous. Trimming took 3 bases from V and 0 from J, leaving 3 bases between them. The CDR3 has 12 amino acids. Per the germline V gene, CDR1 is MDHEN and CDR2 is SYDVKM. In nucleotides, the CDR3 is TGTGCCAGCAGTTTGCGCTCCTACGAGCAGTACTTC. Protein: CASSLRSYEQYF.

CDR3 bases: TGTGCCAGCAGCTTAAACAGGGGCCTCTATGGCTACACCTTC. Protein product: CASSLNRGLYGYTF. V gene TRBV7-2 combines with J gene TRBJ1-2; 7 bases are a match to TRBD1. Unmatched junction bases numbered 4, after V lost 2 bases and J lost 4 bases. The CDR3 is made up of 14 amino acids. Germline-derived CDR1 and CDR2 are SGHTA and FQGNSA.

This rearrangement joins TRBV10-3 to TRBJ2-7; 10 bases map to TRBD1. CDR1 and CDR2 from the germline V gene are ENHRY and SYGVKD. CDR3 length: 13 residues. With V trimmed by 8 bases and J by 5 bases, 6 bases remained unmatched. The CDR3 DNA follows: TGTGCCATCCGCCGGGGACAGGGGCACGAGCAGTACTTC. This encodes CAIRRGQGHEQYF.

The CDR3 DNA is TGTGCCAGCAGCCTAACCAGGGCTCATGAGCAGTTCTTC. Its translation: CASSLTRAHEQFF. The V and J genes are TRBV11-2 and TRBJ2-1; maybe TRBD1 (5 bases). With 5 bases removed from V and 8 bases from J, the gap between germline ends came to 13 bases. The CDR3 covers 13 residues. CDR1 SGHAT and CDR2 FQNNGV come from the germline V gene.

CDR3 in DNA: TGCGCCAGCAGTGAGTCCCCAGGCAACACTGAAGCTTTCTTT. It is translated as CASSESPGNTEAFF. This chain uses TRBV10-1 with TRBJ1-1; D uncertain. Per germline, CDR1 WNHNN and CDR2 SYGVQD (reference sequence). CDR3 length: 14 amino acids. Deletions cut 0 bases from V and 2 bases from J, with 7 bases between.

The chain recombines TRBV2 with TRBJ1-5; TRBD1 is a possible D gene (6 bases). There are 13 residues in the CDR3. V lost 6 bases to trimming and J lost 4 bases, with 10 bases between them. Germline CDR1 reads SNHLY; CDR2 reads FYNNEI. CDR3 in DNA: TGTGCCAGCAGCCCGGACAGAAATCAGCCCCAGCATTTT. Translating gives CASSPDRNQPQHF.

V gene TRBV6-1 combines with J gene TRBJ2-1; perhaps TRBD2 as D (5 bases). The CDR3 is 15 residues long. V was shortened by 7 bases and J by 3 bases, with 16 bases between the two germline ends. Germline CDR1 reads MNHNS; CDR2 reads SASEGT. In DNA form, the CDR3 reads TGTGCCAGCATTCTCGACTATCTGCTCTACAATGAGCAGTTCTTC. Its protein is CASILDYLLYNEQFF.

CDR3 amino acids: CASSHPGGGAGAGELFF. Here the CDR3 DNA reads TGCGCCAGCAGCCACCCAGGAGGTGGAGCGGGAGCCGGGGAGCTGTTTTTT. V gene TRBV4-1 combines with J gene TRBJ2-2; 8 bases agree with TRBD2. V shed 3 bases and J 6 bases; nucleotides not matched to a gene: 12. The germline gives CDR1 MGHRA, CDR2 YSYEKL. This CDR3 spans 17 amino acids.

The rearrangement uses TRBV29-1 and TRBJ2-2; unclear D gene. Germline V gene sequence: CDR1 SQVTM, CDR2 ANQGSEA. The CDR3 is 13 residues long. The germline V and J ends were trimmed by 4 bases and 0 bases, with 6 bases remaining between them. The CDR3 spells CSVASANTGELFF. The CDR3 bases are TGCAGCGTTGCTTCAGCGAACACCGGGGAGCTGTTTTTT.

The chain uses TRBV5-6 and TRBJ2-1, with 7 nucleotides matching TRBD2. After removal of 1 base from V and 10 bases from J, the junction contained 11 bases not matched to a gene. This CDR3 comprises 15 residues. From germline, CDR1 is SGHDT and CDR2 YYEEEE. The CDR3 loop is CASSLPTSDWGEQFF. CDR3 nucleotides: TGTGCCAGCAGCTTGCCAACTAGCGATTGGGGGGAGCAGTTCTTC.

The J gene is TRBJ2-5, the V gene TRBV29-1; maybe TRBD2 (5 bases). The germline V gene has CDR1 SQVTM and CDR2 ANQGSEA. Between the trimmed V and J ends, which lost 7 bases and 5 bases, there was a span of 8 bases. The CDR3 length is 10 residues. The CDR3 loop reads CSARGETQYF. For the CDR3, the DNA is TGCAGCGCACGAGGGGAGACCCAGTACTTC.

The chain couples TRBV11-3 to TRBJ2-3, with D possibly TRBD2 on 5 matching bases. The germline CDR1 and CDR2 sequences are SGHNT and YENEEA. The V and J ends lost 5 bases and 0 bases respectively, with 21 bases between them. The CDR3 covers 18 residues. CDR3 sequence reads: CASSAGRGLADSTDTQYF. The CDR3 DNA reads as TGTGCCAGCAGCGCGGGCCGCGGGTTAGCAGATAGCACAGATACGCAGTATTTT.

This clone was picked up one time. The chain has TRBV20-1 and TRBJ2-5; no clear D. The germline V gene encodes CDR1 DFQATT and CDR2 SNEGSKA (reference sequence). This CDR3 spans 11 amino acids. Trimming took 5 bases from V and 5 from J, leaving 9 bases between them. CDR3 protein: CSAGYGETQYF. The CDR3 DNA reads as TGCAGTGCTGGCTACGGGGAGACCCAGTACTTC.

This clone has a single count. The chain has TRBV29-1 and TRBJ2-1, with TRBD2 matching 7 bases. From germline, CDR1 is SQVTM and CDR2 ANQGSEA. V trimming: 5 bases; J trimming: 9 bases; junction bases outside the gene matches: 4. The CDR3 is 11 amino acids. CDR3 in DNA: TGCAGCGTTTTGGCGGGAGTTGAGCAGTTCTTC. It encodes CSVLAGVEQFF.

The chain carries TRBV7-8 and TRBJ2-7; D is ambiguous. Trimming removed 0 bases from V and 2 bases from J, with 14 bases in between. Germline CDR1 SGHVS, CDR2 FQNEAQ. The CDR3 runs to 16 residues. The CDR3 sequence: CASSLATIVRTYEQYF. The CDR3 region has the DNA TGTGCCAGCAGCTTAGCTACTATAGTACGGACCTACGAGCAGTACTTC.

V usage is TRBV30 and J usage is TRBJ1-2; a weak D match, TRBD1 (5 bases). With 0 bases removed from V and 7 bases from J, the gap between germline ends came to 15 bases. Germline V gene sequence: CDR1 GTSNPN, CDR2 SVGIG (reference sequence). This CDR3 contains 14 residues. The CDR3 bases are TGTGCCTGGAGTGTACTTCCGCAGGGTGGTGGCTACACCTTC. Protein: CAWSVLPQGGGYTF.

The chain combines TRBV6-1 with TRBJ1-2, with D hard to call. The CDR3 has 16 residues. The germline gives CDR1 MNHNS, CDR2 SASEGT. Trimming removed 2 bases at V and 0 bases at J, with 13 bases between. The CDR3 protein is CASSENGGMANYGYTF. For the CDR3, the DNA is TGTGCCAGCAGTGAAAACGGAGGGATGGCTAACTATGGCTACACCTTC.

This clone was counted only a few times. The chain links TRBV2 to TRBJ2-7; D may be TRBD2 (5 bases). V lost 4 bases, J lost 3 bases, and 10 bases lay in between. The CDR3 is 13 amino acids. Germline CDR1 reads SNHLY; CDR2 reads FYNNEI. The CDR3 DNA is TGTGCCAGCAGTGGAGACTACAGCTACGAGCAGTACTTC. Translated, it gives CASSGDYSYEQYF.

This clone was detected once. The genes are TRBV7-9 and TRBJ1-1; perhaps TRBD1 as D (5 bases). The CDR3 is 14 amino acids. V was clipped by 1 base and J by 1 base, with 7 bases between them. Germline V gives CDR1 SEHNR, CDR2 FQNEAQ (reference sequence). CDR3 bases: TGTGCCAGCAGCTTAGTCGACAGGAACACTGAAGCTTTCTTT. Protein product: CASSLVDRNTEAFF. The full variable domain, in which reference TRBV7-9 and TRBJ1-1 provide the parts outside the CDR3, is DTGVSQNPRHKITKRGQNVTFRCDPISEHNRLYWYRQTLGQGPEFLTYFQNEAQLEKSRLLSDRFSAERPKGSFSTLEIQRTEQGDSAMYLCASSLVDRNTEAFFGQGTRLTVV.

V usage is TRBV28 and J usage is TRBJ1-6; D is possibly TRBD1 (6 bases). The CDR3 is 14 residues long. V gave up 6 bases and J gave up 2 bases, with 8 bases separating them. CDR1 is MDHEN, CDR2 SYDVKM, per germline. As DNA, the CDR3 is TGTGCCAGCAGCACAGGGACCTATAATTCACCCCTCCACTTT. Protein: CASSTGTYNSPLHF.

This chain uses TRBV28 with TRBJ2-3; 11 nucleotides line up with TRBD2. This CDR3 has 16 amino acids. Germline CDR1 and CDR2: MDHEN and SYDVKM. With V trimmed by 3 bases and J by 1 base, 3 bases remained unmatched. In nucleotides, the CDR3 is TGTGCCAGCAGTTTCCCACTAGCGGGAGGCACAGATACGCAGTATTTT. This translates into CASSFPLAGGTDTQYF.